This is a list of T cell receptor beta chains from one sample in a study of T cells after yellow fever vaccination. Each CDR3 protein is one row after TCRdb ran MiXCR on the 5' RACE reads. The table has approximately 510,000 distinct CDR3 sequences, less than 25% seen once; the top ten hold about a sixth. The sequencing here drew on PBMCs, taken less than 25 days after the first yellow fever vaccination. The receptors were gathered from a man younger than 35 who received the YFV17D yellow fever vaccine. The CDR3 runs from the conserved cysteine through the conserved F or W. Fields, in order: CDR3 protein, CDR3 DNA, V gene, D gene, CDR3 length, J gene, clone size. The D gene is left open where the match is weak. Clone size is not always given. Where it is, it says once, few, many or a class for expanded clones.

CSAWTSVGDTQYF | TGCAGTGCTTGGACTAGCGTGGGAGATACGCAGTATTTT | TRBV20-1 | TRBD2 | 13 | TRBJ2-3 | NA
CASKIAGQFTDTQYF | TGTGCCAGCAAAATAGCGGGACAGTTCACAGATACGCAGTATTTT | TRBV28 | NA | 15 | TRBJ2-3 | once
CASSFLRFTGELFF | TGTGCCAGCAGTTTTTTGCGATTTACCGGGGAGCTGTTTTTT | TRBV12-3/TRBV12-4 | NA | 14 | TRBJ2-2 | NA
CASSLDGTSIGNEQFF | TGTGCCAGCAGCTTGGACGGGACTAGCATTGGGAATGAGCAGTTCTTC | TRBV5-4 | TRBD2 | 16 | TRBJ2-1 | few
CASSHIRTSGTDTQYF | TGTGCCAGCAGCCATATAAGGACTAGCGGCACAGATACGCAGTATTTT | TRBV3-1 | TRBD2 | 16 | TRBJ2-3 | few
CASSPGLDHRTDTQYF | TGTGCCAGCAGCCCCGGACTGGACCATCGCACAGATACGCAGTATTTT | TRBV13 | NA | 16 | TRBJ2-3 | many
CASSSTTGDLYGYTF | TGTGCCAGCAGTTCAACTACAGGAGATCTCTATGGCTACACCTTC | TRBV6-2/TRBV6-3 | NA | 15 | TRBJ1-2 | NA
CASAAPGGGNTEAFF | TGTGCTAGTGCCGCCCCGGGGGGGGGGAACACTGAAGCTTTCTTT | TRBV12-5 | NA | 15 | TRBJ1-1 | few
CARNRGSSQETQYF | TGTGCCAGGAACAGGGGGTCTTCACAAGAGACCCAGTACTTC | TRBV5-8 | TRBD1 | 14 | TRBJ2-5 | NA
CASSLAPPNPSQYF | TGCGCCAGCAGCTTGGCCCCTCCCAATCCGTCGCAGTATTTT | TRBV5-1 | NA | 14 | TRBJ2-3 | NA
CASSIVTSGVSTDTQYF | TGTGCCAGTAGTATAGTCACTAGCGGGGTAAGCACAGATACGCAGTATTTT | TRBV19 | TRBD2 | 17 | TRBJ2-3 | NA
CASSAFSTGGNSPLHF | TGTGCCAGCAGCGCCTTTTCCACAGGGGGCAATTCACCCCTCCACTTT | TRBV9 | TRBD1 | 16 | TRBJ1-6 | NA
CASSPGLNLGYTF | TGTGCCAGCAGCCCGGGACTAAATCTTGGCTACACCTTC | TRBV14 | NA | 13 | TRBJ1-2 | NA
CASSRRRAGTDTQYF | TGTGCCAGCAGTAGGAGGCGGGCGGGCACAGATACGCAGTATTTT | TRBV12-3/TRBV12-4 | NA | 15 | TRBJ2-3 | few
CASSLDPRAERGYTF | TGCGCCAGCAGCTTGGATCCAAGGGCGGAAAGGGGCTACACCTTC | TRBV5-1 | NA | 15 | TRBJ1-2 | NA
CSARDARGAQETQYF | TGCAGTGCTAGAGATGCGCGGGGGGCCCAAGAGACCCAGTACTTC | TRBV20-1 | TRBD2 | 15 | TRBJ2-5 | few
CASSQGSYTEAFF | TGTGCCAGCAGCCAAGGGTCGTATACTGAAGCTTTCTTT | TRBV3-1 | NA | 13 | TRBJ1-1 | few
CASSEDRLYQPQHF | TGTGCCAGCAGTGAAGACAGGTTGTATCAGCCCCAGCATTTT | TRBV6-1 | NA | 14 | TRBJ1-5 | few
CSAHIRSSQGNEQFF | TGCAGTGCCCACATACGCTCCTCCCAGGGCAATGAGCAGTTCTTC | TRBV20-1 | NA | 15 | TRBJ2-1 | many
CSARRTGLPEAFF | TGCAGTGCTAGGAGGACTGGATTACCTGAAGCTTTCTTT | TRBV20-1 | NA | 13 | TRBJ1-1 | few
CASSKDRLYNSPLHF | TGTGCCAGCAGCAAAGACAGGCTCTATAATTCACCCCTCCACTTT | TRBV7-2 | NA | 15 | TRBJ1-6 | few
CASSNPGATDIQYF | TGTGCCAGTAGTAATCCAGGGGCTACAGACATTCAGTACTTC | TRBV19 | NA | 14 | TRBJ2-4 | few
CSVFRTSGGSHNEQFF | TGCAGCGTTTTTCGGACTAGCGGGGGGTCCCACAATGAGCAGTTCTTC | TRBV29-1 | TRBD2 | 16 | TRBJ2-1 | many
CSARDPAGAGETQYF | TGCAGTGCTAGAGATCCAGCGGGGGCCGGAGAGACCCAGTACTTC | TRBV20-1 | TRBD2 | 15 | TRBJ2-5 | few
CASSQDDRAGSRELFF | TGCGCCAGCAGCCAAGATGACAGAGCGGGGTCTAGGGAGCTGTTTTTT | TRBV4-1 | TRBD2 | 16 | TRBJ2-2 | once
CASRGLAGGLEEQFF | TGCGCCAGCAGGGGACTAGCGGGGGGACTCGAAGAGCAGTTCTTC | TRBV10-2 | TRBD2 | 15 | TRBJ2-1 | NA
CASSISNPGTGDTGELFF | TGTGCCAGTAGTATCTCTAACCCCGGGACAGGAGACACCGGGGAGCTGTTTTTT | TRBV19 | TRBD1 | 18 | TRBJ2-2 | NA
CASSPPGQNEQFF | TGCGCCAGCAGCCCACCGGGACAGAATGAGCAGTTCTTC | TRBV5-1 | TRBD1 | 13 | TRBJ2-1 | many
CSARPRLGSLEQYF | TGCAGTGCCAGACCACGGCTGGGGTCTCTCGAGCAGTACTTC | TRBV20-1 | NA | 14 | TRBJ2-7 | NA
CASRSSYNSPLHF | TGTGCCAGCCGCAGCTCCTATAATTCACCCCTCCACTTT | TRBV6-1 | NA | 13 | TRBJ1-6 | few
CASSLALGISYEQYF | TGTGCCAGCAGCTTAGCACTTGGCATCTCCTACGAGCAGTACTTC | TRBV7-2 | NA | 15 | TRBJ2-7 | few
CASSPTIAGGRYNEQFF | TGTGCCAGCAGCCCAACCATAGCGGGGGGGCGATACAATGAGCAGTTCTTC | TRBV12-3/TRBV12-4 | TRBD2 | 17 | TRBJ2-1 | NA
CSASPGDKRFF | TGCAGTGCTAGCCCAGGGGACAAGCGGTTCTTC | TRBV20-1 | NA | 11 | TRBJ2-1 | few
CASSQEVGSYNEQFF | TGCGCCAGCAGCCAAGAAGTGGGTAGTTACAATGAGCAGTTCTTC | TRBV4-3 | NA | 15 | TRBJ2-1 | few
CACSFGGLFF | TGTGCCTGCAGCTTCGGGGGGCTGTTCTTC | TRBV6-2/TRBV6-3 | NA | 10 | TRBJ2-1 | NA
CASSGDGTEAFF | TGTGCCAGTAGTGGTGACGGCACTGAAGCTTTCTTT | TRBV19 | NA | 12 | TRBJ1-1 | NA
CASSPYYNEQFF | TGTGCCAGCAGTCCGTACTACAATGAGCAGTTCTTC | TRBV6-2/TRBV6-3 | NA | 12 | TRBJ2-1 | few
CSARGASDRTDTQYF | TGCAGTGCTCGTGGGGCTAGCGACCGCACAGATACGCAGTATTTT | TRBV20-1 | NA | 15 | TRBJ2-3 | NA
CSAPQGPETQYF | TGCAGTGCTCCACAGGGTCCAGAGACCCAGTACTTC | TRBV20-1 | NA | 12 | TRBJ2-5 | few